These 12 T cell receptor beta chains originate from one sample sequenced in a study of cytomegalovirus exposure and HLA in healthy donors. The PCR was carried out with 60 Vbeta primers and 13 Jbeta primers. Sequencing was performed with immunoSEQ multiplex PCR; in TCRdb, only in-frame clones are kept and a portion is missing. The data contain under 200,000 clones, roughly 84% of them singletons. Material: PBMCs. The origin of the receptors is a man between 45 and 60 years old in good health and CMV-seropositive.

The rearrangement joins TRBV11-1 to TRBJ2-2, with 9 bases lining up with TRBD2. Germline V gene sequence: CDR1 SGHAT, CDR2 FQDESV (reference sequence). This CDR3 contains 15 residues. V gave up 3 bases and J gave up 6 bases; unmatched junction bases: 5. This CDR3 reads CASSFSGGTSGELFF. CDR3 nucleotides: TGTGCCAGCAGCTTTAGCGGGGGCACTTCCGGGGAGCTGTTTTTT.

This clone was detected once. The J gene is TRBJ1-3, the V gene TRBV11-2; a weak D match, TRBD1 (6 bases). This CDR3 contains 16 residues. In germline, CDR1 is SGHAT, CDR2 FQNNGV. V shed 5 bases and J shed 0 bases, with 14 bases lying between them. The CDR3 loop reads CASSQLRTDSGNTIYF. For the CDR3, the DNA is TGTGCCAGCAGCCAGCTAAGGACAGACTCTGGAAACACCATATATTTT.

The V and J genes are TRBV5-4 and TRBJ2-5; 8 bases align to TRBD2. The CDR3 length is 14 residues. Germline assignment: CDR1 SGHNT and CDR2 YYREEE (reference sequence). With V trimmed by 2 bases and J by 4 bases, 4 bases remained unmatched. CDR3 loop: CASSFRGGGETQYF. The CDR3 DNA reads as TGTGCCAGCAGCTTTCGGGGGGGCGGAGAGACCCAGTACTTC.

J is TRBJ1-4 and V is TRBV29-1, with D unresolved. This CDR3 is built from 13 residues. V lost 3 bases, J lost 8 bases, and 13 bases lay in between. Germline assignment: CDR1 SQVTM and CDR2 ANQGSEA. CDR3 in amino acids: CSVERIYSEKLFF. The CDR3 DNA is TGCAGCGTTGAGAGGATTTATTCGGAAAAACTGTTTTTT. Full variable domain (remainder filled in from reference TRBV29-1 and TRBJ1-4): SAVISQKPSRDICQRGTSLTIQCQVDSQVTMMFWYRQQPGQSLTLIATANQGSEATYESGFVIDKFPISRPNLTFSTLTVSNMSPEDSSIYLCSVERIYSEKLFFGSGTQLSVL.

The CDR3 sequence is CSVAGTGGGNTEAFF. In nucleotides, the CDR3 is TGCAGCGTGGCCGGGACAGGGGGGGGGAACACTGAAGCTTTCTTT. The chain is built from TRBV29-1 and TRBJ1-1; 11 bases align to TRBD1. The length of the CDR3 is 15 residues. The J segment lost 1 base and the V segment lost 6 bases, leaving 7 bases of the junction unmatched. CDR1 and CDR2 (germline): SQVTM, ANQGSEA.

The CDR3 bases are TGTGCCAGCAGCCAACCAAACCGCGGGGGCCAAACGGTTGAAGCTTTCTTT. This codes for CASSQPNRGGQTVEAFF. This chain uses TRBV4-2 with TRBJ1-1; a possible D gene is TRBD1 (6 bases). Trimming shortened V by 2 bases and J by 7 bases, and 23 bases separated the two germline ends. Germline CDR1 reads LGHNA; CDR2 reads YNFKEQ. The CDR3 consists of 17 residues.

The chain joins TRBV27 to TRBJ1-5; 10 bases fit TRBD1. The length of the CDR3 is 15 residues. Germline V gene data show CDR1 as MNHEY and CDR2 as SMNVEV (reference sequence). Losses at the gene ends were 5 bases for V and 5 bases for J; bases not matched to a gene: 6. Here the CDR3 reads CASSNRDRGHQPQHF. The CDR3 DNA reads as TGTGCCAGCAGTAACCGGGACAGGGGACATCAGCCCCAGCATTTT.

The chain is built from TRBV7-2 and TRBJ1-2; no firm D call. V was trimmed by 6 bases and J by 3 bases, leaving 14 bases between them. CDR1 and CDR2 (germline): SGHTA, FQGNSA. This CDR3 region has 14 residues. The CDR3 DNA is TGTGCCAGCAGGGCAGAGGGCCCCGACTATGGCTACACCTTC. The encoded protein is CASRAEGPDYGYTF.

This clone appeared a few times. The rearrangement joins TRBV7-9 to TRBJ2-1, with TRBD2 as a possible D gene (6 bases). The CDR3 extends over 11 amino acids. Per germline, CDR1 SEHNR and CDR2 FQNEAQ (reference sequence). CDR3 nucleotides: TGTCTGACAGATGGGGGGAATGAGCAGTTCTTC. Translation: CLTDGGNEQFF.

J is TRBJ2-3 and V is TRBV2; TRBD2 might be the D (6 bases). The CDR3 contains 13 residues. In germline, CDR1 is SNHLY, CDR2 FYNNEI. V dropped 8 bases and J dropped 2 bases, with 11 bases sitting between them. The CDR3 spells CASRGVNTDTQYF. The CDR3, as DNA: TGTGCCAGCCGCGGGGTGAACACAGATACGCAGTATTTT.

With respect to this clone: Germline and junction disagree at one end, which may indicate a read error. The rearrangement uses TRBV15 and TRBJ1-4, with 8 bases identical to TRBD1. Germline CDR1 and CDR2: LNHNV and YYDKDF (reference sequence). The length of the CDR3 is 12 residues. The CDR3 loop is CATSTKHWDRTF. The CDR3 coding sequence is TGTGCCACCAGCACGAAACATTGGGACAGGACCTTT. Drawing the rest from reference TRBV15 and TRBJ1-4, the complete variable domain is DAMVIQNPRYQVTQFGKPVTLSCSQTLNHNVMYWYQQKSSQAPKLLFHYYDKDFNNEADTPDNFQSRRPNTSFCFLDIRSPGLGDTAMYLCATSTKHWDRTFGSGTQLSVL.

This chain links TRBV7-9 with TRBJ2-1; possible D gene TRBD1, 6 bases. The CDR3 extends over 17 amino acids. The germline V gene encodes CDR1 SEHNR and CDR2 FQNEAQ (reference sequence). V dropped 0 bases and J dropped 5 bases, with 17 bases sitting between them. CDR3 coding DNA: TGTGCCAGCAGCTTAGCGAGTGGCAGGGGTTACGACAATGAGCAGTTCTTC. Its protein is CASSLASGRGYDNEQFF.